This entry lists 20 T cell receptor beta chains sequenced from one sample in a study of regulatory dendritic cells for organ transplantation. Only in-frame clones appear in the TCRdb table, and some are missing; sequencing was by immunoSEQ multiplex PCR. Altogether about 20,000 clones are present, 65% to 90% being singletons, with the ten largest covering 0.25% to 0.3%. Antigens for these TCRs are unknown. Allogeneic regulatory or mature dendritic cells were co-cultured for less than six days with CFSE-labeled sorted T cells at 1:10. The source material was naive CD4+ T cells from blood cultured with dendritic cells. As to subset: CD45RA+ naive T cells. All receptors derive from a human donor in good health.

This rearrangement joins TRBV7-9 to TRBJ2-7; 8 bases agree with TRBD1. This CDR3 comprises 14 residues. The V segment lost 5 bases and the J segment 5 bases; nucleotides outside the gene matches: 8. Per germline, CDR1 SEHNR and CDR2 FQNEAQ (reference sequence). CDR3 in DNA: TGTGCCAGCAGCCTACGGGACAGGACCCACGAGCAGTACTTC. It encodes CASSLRDRTHEQYF.

This chain connects TRBV6-1 to TRBJ1-5; 7 bases align to TRBD1. CDR1 is MNHNS and CDR2 is SASEGT in the germline V gene. The CDR3 totals 17 residues. V shed 3 bases and J 0 bases; nucleotides not matched to a gene: 8. The DNA of the CDR3 is TGTGCCAGCAGTGACCATGGAGGGGGCTATAGCAATCAGCCCCAGCATTTT. Translation: CASSDHGGGYSNQPQHF.

This clone was recorded once. The chain recombines TRBV6-6 with TRBJ1-1; D is unresolved. There are 13 residues in the CDR3. Trimming left V 2 bases short and J 4 bases short, with 8 bases between. The V gene's germline CDR1 is MNHNY and CDR2 SVGAGI (reference sequence). The CDR3 sequence is CASSYEKLTEAFF. CDR3 nucleotides: TGTGCCAGCAGTTACGAGAAGCTCACTGAAGCTTTCTTT.

The V call is TRBV5-4, the J call TRBJ2-7; 7 bases are a match to TRBD1. The CDR3 sequence is 14 residues long. The V gene end was trimmed by 0 bases and the J gene end by 6 bases; junction bases not matched to a gene: 6. Germline V gene sequence: CDR1 SGHNT, CDR2 YYREEE (reference sequence). This CDR3 reads CASSLAGTDREQYF. In DNA form, the CDR3 reads TGTGCCAGCAGCTTGGCCGGGACAGACCGCGAGCAGTACTTC.

The V and J genes are TRBV29-1 and TRBJ2-3, with 9 bases matching TRBD2. Germline V gene sequence: CDR1 SQVTM, CDR2 ANQGSEA. This CDR3 is 14 amino acids long. The V segment lost 8 bases and the J segment 5 bases; nucleotides outside the gene matches: 11. The CDR3 loop reads CSIYGSGSGDTQYF. CDR3 DNA sequence: TGCAGCATCTATGGTAGCGGGAGCGGAGATACGCAGTATTTT.

V gene TRBV4-1 combines with J gene TRBJ2-3; D is unresolved. CDR3 length: 14 residues. V gave up 7 bases and J gave up 3 bases, with 14 bases separating them. Per the germline V gene, CDR1 is MGHRA and CDR2 is YSYEKL. DNA of the CDR3: TGCGCCAGCAACTCTGGGCTCAGGACAGATACGCAGTATTTT. Its translation is CASNSGLRTDTQYF.

The table lists this clone with a few counts. The genes are TRBV6-5 and TRBJ2-3; D is undetermined. The germline gives CDR1 MNHEY, CDR2 SVGAGI. Trimming took off 2 bases at V and 5 bases at J, with 11 bases between the two ends. The CDR3 runs to 14 residues. The CDR3 protein is CASSYATRKDTQYF. The CDR3 nucleotides are TGTGCCAGCAGTTACGCCACGCGGAAAGATACGCAGTATTTT.

J is TRBJ1-6 and V is TRBV4-3, with D perhaps TRBD1 (5 bases). CDR1 is LGHNA and CDR2 is YSLEER in the germline V gene. Between the trimmed V and J ends, which lost 2 bases and 0 bases, there was a span of 14 bases. This CDR3 contains 18 residues. The DNA for the CDR3 is TGCGCCAGCAGCCAATCCTGGGGCGGGACCTCCTATAATTCACCCCTCCACTTT. Its translation: CASSQSWGGTSYNSPLHF.

This clone showed up just once. V gene TRBV10-3 combines with J gene TRBJ2-7, with D possibly being TRBD2 (6 bases). With 9 bases removed from V and 5 bases from J, the gap between germline ends came to 17 bases. The CDR3 has 13 amino acids. Germline lookup yields CDR1 ENHRY and CDR2 SYGVKD. The CDR3 reads CAISLAARDEQYF. As DNA, the CDR3 is TGTGCCATTTCACTAGCCGCGCGCGACGAGCAGTACTTC.

In the case of this clone: Mismatch with germline at one junction end may stem from a read error. In DNA form, the CDR3 reads TGTGCCAGCACCATAGCGGGGGGCTCCCACAATGAGCAGTTCTTC. As protein: CASTIAGGSHNEQFF. This chain links TRBV2 with TRBJ2-1; TRBD2 matches 10 bases. Germline loops: CDR1 SNHLY, CDR2 FYNNEI. This CDR3 spans 15 amino acids.

V and J are TRBV30 and TRBJ2-3; TRBD2 matches at 11 bases. The germline CDR1 and CDR2 sequences are GTSNPN and SVGIG (reference sequence). The CDR3 length is 13 residues. V lost 8 bases to trimming and J lost 5 bases; unmatched junction nucleotides: 6. In DNA, the CDR3 is TGTGCCCTAGCGGGGGGCCAGAAAGATACGCAGTATTTT. It yields the protein CALAGGQKDTQYF.

The count of this clone is one. The rearrangement uses TRBV5-4 and TRBJ1-2, with D hard to call. The CDR3 runs 13 residues. Germline values: CDR1 SGHNT, CDR2 YYREEE (reference sequence). V was cut by 3 bases and J by 8 bases, with 14 bases left in between. CDR3: CASSSDGRGGYTF. The CDR3 nucleotides read TGTGCCAGCAGCTCCGACGGCCGTGGGGGCTACACCTTC.

The count of this clone is one. The chain recombines TRBV5-1 with TRBJ2-2; TRBD2 matches 9 bases. Trimming removed 3 bases from V and 4 bases from J; junction bases left unmatched: 10. Germline-derived CDR1 and CDR2 are SGHRS and YFSETQ. The CDR3 has 17 residues. In nucleotides, the CDR3 is TGCGCCAGCAGCTCCGGGAGACTAGCGGACTTCACCGGGGAGCTGTTTTTT. It yields the protein CASSSGRLADFTGELFF.

This clone showed up just once. V gene TRBV30 combines with J gene TRBJ2-3; 9 bases match TRBD1. CDR3 length: 14 amino acids. Germline lookup yields CDR1 GTSNPN and CDR2 SVGIG (reference sequence). With V trimmed by 8 bases and J by 4 bases, 10 bases remained unmatched. This CDR3 reads CARGQGLSADTQYF. In DNA, the CDR3 is TGTGCCAGGGGACAGGGCCTAAGCGCAGATACGCAGTATTTT.

The CDR3 coding sequence is TGTGCCAGCAGCCCCCGGGGGGGGGACTACAATGAGCAGTTCTTC. Amino acid sequence: CASSPRGGDYNEQFF. V usage is TRBV6-5 and J usage is TRBJ2-1; 8 nucleotides match TRBD2. V lost 6 bases and J lost 3; bases outside the gene matches: 7. The CDR3 spans 15 residues. CDR1 and CDR2 from the germline V gene are MNHEY and SVGAGI.

This chain uses TRBV27 with TRBJ1-2; the D gene is possibly TRBD1 (6 bases). The V and J ends lost 6 bases and 1 base respectively, with 12 bases between them. Per germline, CDR1 MNHEY and CDR2 SMNVEV (reference sequence). The CDR3 has 14 amino acids. The CDR3 sequence: CASRPGQFNYGYTF. The CDR3 region has the DNA TGTGCCAGCAGGCCCGGACAGTTTAACTATGGCTACACCTTC.

J is TRBJ1-1 and V is TRBV30, with a weak D call TRBD1 (5 bases). The germline CDR1 and CDR2 sequences are GTSNPN and SVGIG (reference sequence). Trimming stripped 8 bases from V and 6 bases from J, with 19 bases between. CDR3 length: 13 amino acids. CDR3 region: CAVDLSGVAEAFF. The CDR3 region has the DNA TGTGCCGTGGACTTGTCGGGGGTCGCTGAAGCTTTCTTT.

The chain carries TRBV7-9 and TRBJ2-5; no clear D. The CDR3 has 12 residues. CDR1 is SEHNR, CDR2 FQNEAQ, per germline (reference sequence). The germline V and J ends were trimmed by 6 bases and 1 base, with 6 bases remaining between them. CDR3: CASSPPQETQYF. The CDR3 DNA is TGTGCCAGCAGTCCTCCCCAAGAGACCCAGTACTTC.

The chain has TRBV6-4 and TRBJ1-1, with D hard to call. From germline, CDR1 is MRHNA and CDR2 SNTAGT. This CDR3 is 16 amino acids long. The germline V and J ends were trimmed by 0 bases and 4 bases, with 15 bases remaining between them. The DNA of the CDR3 is TGTGCCAGCAGTGACTCGAATCCGTGGGGAATCACTGAAGCTTTCTTT. Protein sequence: CASSDSNPWGITEAFF.

The chain couples TRBV5-1 to TRBJ2-2; 7 nucleotides align to TRBD1. V lost 4 bases to trimming and J lost 1 base; unmatched junction nucleotides: 4. The CDR3 has 15 amino acids. Per the germline V gene, CDR1 is SGHRS and CDR2 is YFSETQ. DNA for the CDR3: TGCGCCAGCAGCGCCGGGACAGTGAACACCGGGGAGCTGTTTTTT. It translates to CASSAGTVNTGELFF.